This TCR beta chain was identified during a study of blood T cells in healthy people across ages. Points from the study as a whole: Naive CD4+ cell counts and diversity both ran higher in long-lived than in aged donors.

The sample, about 9.7 milliliters of peripheral blood, was drawn from each donor. CDR3 size: 12 residues. Germline assignment: CDR1 SNHLY and CDR2 FYNNEI. V gave up 6 bases and J gave up 4 bases, with 10 bases separating them. A second about 7 to 12 cycle PCR used barcoded and J-beta primers. Tagging of each cDNA molecule was performed by a template-switch adaptor with 12 random nucleotides. TCRdb fed the 5' RACE reads into MiXCR, producing one record per CDR3 protein. The sample has around 870,000 distinct CDR3 sequences; 25% to 30% are singletons. About this clonotype: Its antigen is not known. A much larger clone differs from this one at a single base, so this may be a read error.

The sequenced material came from blood. The chain links TRBV2 to TRBJ2-7, with unresolved D. The source of this sequence is a woman aged 80 or over in good health. The CDR3 coding sequence is TGTGCCAGCAGACATGGATTATACGAGCAGTACTTC. Residues: CASRHGLYEQYF.